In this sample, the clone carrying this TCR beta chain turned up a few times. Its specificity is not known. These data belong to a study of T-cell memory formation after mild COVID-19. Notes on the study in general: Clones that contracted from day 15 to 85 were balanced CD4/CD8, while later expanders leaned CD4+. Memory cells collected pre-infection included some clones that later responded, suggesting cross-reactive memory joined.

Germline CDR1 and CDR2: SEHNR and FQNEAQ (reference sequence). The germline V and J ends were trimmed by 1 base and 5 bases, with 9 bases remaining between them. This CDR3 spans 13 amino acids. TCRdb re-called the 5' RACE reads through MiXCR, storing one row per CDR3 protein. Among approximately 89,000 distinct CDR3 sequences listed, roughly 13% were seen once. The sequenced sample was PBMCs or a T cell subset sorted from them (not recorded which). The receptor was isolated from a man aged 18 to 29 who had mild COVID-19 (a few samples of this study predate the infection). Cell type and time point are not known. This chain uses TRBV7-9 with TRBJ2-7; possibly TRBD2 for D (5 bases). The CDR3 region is CASSLVEADEQYF. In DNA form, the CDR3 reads TGTGCCAGCAGCTTAGTGGAGGCTGACGAGCAGTACTTC.